The 6 T cell receptor beta chains reported below all come from one sample, sequenced in a study of human T cells and chemical hapten exposure. MiXCR, run by TCRdb on the 5' RACE reads, gives a single entry per CDR3 protein. The sample contains under 100,000 distinct CDR3 sequences, about 16% of which appear only once. Unseparated into fractions, whole blood served as the source from which total RNA was extracted. These receptors all stem from a female donor in good health.

This clonotype has at least ten counts. V usage is TRBV5-1 and J usage is TRBJ2-1, with TRBD1 matching over 9 bases. The CDR3 covers 16 residues. V was pared by 5 bases and J by 7 bases, with 13 bases of the junction left unmatched. Germline CDR1 reads SGHRS; CDR2 reads YFSETQ. DNA of the CDR3: TGCGCCAGCAGTCTGGGGGGGACAGGGATCACGAATGAGCAGTTCTTC. Translation: CASSLGGTGITNEQFF.

This clonotype was seen only a few times. The V call is TRBV7-8, the J call TRBJ2-5; tentatively, D is TRBD1 or TRBD2 (5 bases each). V was shortened by 2 bases and J by 4 bases, with 11 bases between the two germline ends. Germline-derived CDR1 and CDR2 are SGHVS and FQNEAQ. The CDR3 totals 14 residues. Here the CDR3 reads CASSLRDRGETQYF. CDR3 nucleotides: TGTGCCAGCAGCTTAAGGGACCGAGGAGAGACCCAGTACTTC. The variable domain in full, with the rest retrieved from reference TRBV7-8 and TRBJ2-5, is GAGVSQSPRYKVAKRGQDVALRCDPISGHVSLFWYQQALGQGPEFLTYFQNEAQLDKSGLPSDRFFAERPEGSVSTLKIQRTQQEDSAVYLCASSLRDRGETQYFGPGTRLLVL.

V is TRBV5-6 and J is TRBJ2-1; D not certain. V was cut by 4 bases and J by 6 bases, with 14 bases left in between. Germline-derived CDR1 and CDR2 are SGHDT and YYEEEE. CDR3 length equals 14 residues. The CDR3 bases are TGTGCCAGCAGCCCGTTGGGAAGTCCCAATGAGCAGTTCTTC. This gives the protein CASSPLGSPNEQFF.

This rearrangement joins TRBV7-8 to TRBJ2-7, with no clear D. Trimming stripped 4 bases from V and 7 bases from J, with 8 bases between. Germline V gene lookup returns CDR1 SGHVS and CDR2 FQNEAQ. The CDR3 covers 11 residues. The CDR3 sequence: CASSSDWEQYF. DNA of the CDR3: TGTGCCAGCAGCTCCGATTGGGAGCAGTACTTC.

The chain uses TRBV5-1 and TRBJ2-1; possibly TRBD1 for D (5 bases). The germline V gene has CDR1 SGHRS and CDR2 YFSETQ. The CDR3 contains 17 residues. With 3 bases removed from V and 7 bases from J, the gap between germline ends came to 23 bases. The CDR3 loop is CASSWGVVGEWLNEQFF. CDR3 DNA sequence: TGCGCCAGCAGCTGGGGCGTTGTTGGTGAATGGTTAAATGAGCAGTTCTTC.

This chain connects TRBV6-2 or TRBV6-3 to TRBJ1-1; 7 nucleotides align to TRBD1. The ends lost 4 bases at V and 8 bases at J; junction bases unmatched: 13. Per germline, CDR1 MNHEY and CDR2 SVGEGT. This CDR3 contains 15 residues. DNA of the CDR3: TGTGCCAGCAGTTTCGCTCGAGGGACAGTAAACGAAGCTTTCTTT. Translation: CASSFARGTVNEAFF.